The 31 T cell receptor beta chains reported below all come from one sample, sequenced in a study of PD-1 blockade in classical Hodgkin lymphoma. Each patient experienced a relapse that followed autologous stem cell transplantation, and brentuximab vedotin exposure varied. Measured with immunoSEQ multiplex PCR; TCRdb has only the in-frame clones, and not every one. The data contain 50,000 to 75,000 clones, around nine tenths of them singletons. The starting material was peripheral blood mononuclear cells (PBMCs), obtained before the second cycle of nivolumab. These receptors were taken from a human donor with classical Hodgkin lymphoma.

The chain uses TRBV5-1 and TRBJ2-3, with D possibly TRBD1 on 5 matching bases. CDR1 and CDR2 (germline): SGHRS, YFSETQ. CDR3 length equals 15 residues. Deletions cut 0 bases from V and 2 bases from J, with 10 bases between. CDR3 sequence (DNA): TGCGCCAGCAGCTTGGCTGGACAACCCACAGATACGCAGTATTTT. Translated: CASSLAGQPTDTQYF.

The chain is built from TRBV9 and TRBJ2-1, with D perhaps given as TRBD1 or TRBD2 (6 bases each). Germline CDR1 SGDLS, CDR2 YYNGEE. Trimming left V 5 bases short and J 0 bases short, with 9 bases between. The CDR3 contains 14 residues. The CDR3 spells CASRRGASYNEQFF. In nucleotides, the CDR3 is TGTGCCAGCAGGAGGGGGGCCTCCTACAATGAGCAGTTCTTC.

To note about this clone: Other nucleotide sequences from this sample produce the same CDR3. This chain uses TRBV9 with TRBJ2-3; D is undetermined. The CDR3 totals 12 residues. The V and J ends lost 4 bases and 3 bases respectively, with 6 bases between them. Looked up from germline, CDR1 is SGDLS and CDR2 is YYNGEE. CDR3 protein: CASSPRTDTQYF. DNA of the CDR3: TGTGCCAGCAGCCCCCGAACAGATACGCAGTATTTT.

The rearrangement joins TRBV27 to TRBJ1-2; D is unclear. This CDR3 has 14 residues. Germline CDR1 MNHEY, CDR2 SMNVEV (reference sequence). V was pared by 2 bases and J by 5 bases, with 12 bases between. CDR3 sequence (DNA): TGTGCCAGCAGTTTAAACGTGGAGGTATATGGCTACACCTTC. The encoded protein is CASSLNVEVYGYTF.

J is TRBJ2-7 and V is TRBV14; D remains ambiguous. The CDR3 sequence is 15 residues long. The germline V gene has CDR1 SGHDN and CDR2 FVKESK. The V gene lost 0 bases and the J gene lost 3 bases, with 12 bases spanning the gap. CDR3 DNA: TGTGCCAGCAGCCAAGAGGGGAACACATTCTACGAGCAGTACTTC. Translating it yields CASSQEGNTFYEQYF.

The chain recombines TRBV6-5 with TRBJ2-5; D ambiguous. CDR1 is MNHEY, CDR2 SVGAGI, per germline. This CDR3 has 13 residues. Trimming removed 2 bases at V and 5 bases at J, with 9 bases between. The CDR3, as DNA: TGTGCCAGCAGTTACATAGTGGGGGAGACCCAGTACTTC. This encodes CASSYIVGETQYF.

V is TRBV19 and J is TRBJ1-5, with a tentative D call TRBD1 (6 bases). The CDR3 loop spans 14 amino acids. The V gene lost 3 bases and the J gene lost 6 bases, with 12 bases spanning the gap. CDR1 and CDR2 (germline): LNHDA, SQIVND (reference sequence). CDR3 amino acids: CASSMSGDGQPQHF. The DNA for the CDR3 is TGTGCCAGTAGTATGTCAGGGGATGGTCAGCCCCAGCATTTT.

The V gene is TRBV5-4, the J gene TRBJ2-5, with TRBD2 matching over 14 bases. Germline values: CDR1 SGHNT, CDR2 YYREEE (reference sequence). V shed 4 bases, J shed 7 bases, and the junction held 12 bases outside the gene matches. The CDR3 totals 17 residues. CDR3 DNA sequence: TGTGCCAGCAGCCTCTGGGAAGGGACTAGCGGGGGTCGGACCCAGTACTTC. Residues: CASSLWEGTSGGRTQYF. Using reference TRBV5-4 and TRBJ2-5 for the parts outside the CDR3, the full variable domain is ETGVTQSPTHLIKTRGQQVTLRCSSQSGHNTVSWYQQALGQGPQFIFQYYREEENGRGNFPPRFSGLQFPNYSSELNVNALELDDSALYLCASSLWEGTSGGRTQYFGPGTRLLVL.

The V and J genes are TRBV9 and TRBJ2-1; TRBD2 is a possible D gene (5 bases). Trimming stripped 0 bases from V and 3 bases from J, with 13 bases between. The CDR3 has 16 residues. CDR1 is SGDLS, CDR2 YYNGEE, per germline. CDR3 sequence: CASSVARGSNYNEQFF. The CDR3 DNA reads TGTGCCAGCAGCGTAGCTCGCGGGTCAAACTACAATGAGCAGTTCTTC.

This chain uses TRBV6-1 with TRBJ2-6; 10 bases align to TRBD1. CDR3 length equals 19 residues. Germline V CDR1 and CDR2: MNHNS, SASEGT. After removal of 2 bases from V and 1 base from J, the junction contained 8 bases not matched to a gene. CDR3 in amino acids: CASSERQRQGASGANVLTF. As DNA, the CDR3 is TGTGCCAGCAGTGAAAGACAGAGACAGGGGGCATCTGGGGCCAACGTCCTGACTTTC.

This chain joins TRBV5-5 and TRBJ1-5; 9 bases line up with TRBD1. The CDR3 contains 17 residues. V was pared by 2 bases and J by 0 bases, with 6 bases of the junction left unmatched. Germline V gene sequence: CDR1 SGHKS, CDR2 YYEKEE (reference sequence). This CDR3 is CASSLRTGAISNQPQHF. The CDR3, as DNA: TGTGCCAGCAGCTTACGGACAGGGGCGATTAGCAATCAGCCCCAGCATTTT. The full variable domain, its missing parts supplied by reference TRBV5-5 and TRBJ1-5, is DAGVTQSPTHLIKTRGQQVTLRCSPISGHKSVSWYQQVLGQGPQFIFQYYEKEERGRGNFPDRFSARQFPNYSSELNVNALLLGDSALYLCASSLRTGAISNQPQHFGDGTRLSIL.

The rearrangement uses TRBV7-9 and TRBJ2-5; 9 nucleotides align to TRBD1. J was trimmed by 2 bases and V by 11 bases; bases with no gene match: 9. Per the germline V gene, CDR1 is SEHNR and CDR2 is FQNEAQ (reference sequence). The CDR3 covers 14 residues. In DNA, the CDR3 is TGTGCCTGCGGGACAGGGATCGCACAAGAGACCCAGTACTTC. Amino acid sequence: CACGTGIAQETQYF.

CDR3 amino acids: CATALVPYEQYF. The CDR3 DNA is TGTGCCACCGCCTTGGTCCCCTACGAGCAGTACTTC. The chain is built from TRBV7-9 and TRBJ2-7; no reliable D call. V was pared by 10 bases and J by 2 bases, with 12 bases between. This CDR3 is built from 12 residues. From germline, CDR1 is SEHNR and CDR2 FQNEAQ (reference sequence).

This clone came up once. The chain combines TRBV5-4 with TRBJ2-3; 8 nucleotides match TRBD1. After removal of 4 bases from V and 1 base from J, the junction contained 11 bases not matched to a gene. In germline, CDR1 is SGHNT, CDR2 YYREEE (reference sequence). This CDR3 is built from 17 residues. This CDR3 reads CASSTDPTGVGTDTQYF. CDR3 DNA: TGTGCCAGCAGCACCGACCCGACAGGGGTAGGCACAGATACGCAGTATTTT.

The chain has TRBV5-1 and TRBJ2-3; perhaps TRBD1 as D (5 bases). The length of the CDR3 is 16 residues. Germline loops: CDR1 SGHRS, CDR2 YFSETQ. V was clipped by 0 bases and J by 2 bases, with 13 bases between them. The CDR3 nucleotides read TGCGCCAGCAGCTTGGAGGTTGTCAGGGACACAGATACGCAGTATTTT. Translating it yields CASSLEVVRDTDTQYF.

CDR3 nucleotide sequence: TGTGCCAGCAACCAGAGGGGCGCAGATACGCAGTATTTT. The encoded protein is CASNQRGADTQYF. The genes are TRBV7-9 and TRBJ2-3; D may be TRBD1 or TRBD2 (5 bases each). Deletions cut 7 bases from V and 4 bases from J, with 12 bases between. This CDR3 contains 13 residues. Germline CDR1 SEHNR, CDR2 FQNEAQ (reference sequence).

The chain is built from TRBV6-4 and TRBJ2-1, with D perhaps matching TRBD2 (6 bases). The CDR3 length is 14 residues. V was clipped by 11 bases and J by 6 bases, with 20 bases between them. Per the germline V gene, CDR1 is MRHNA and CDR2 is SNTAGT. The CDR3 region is CAGSGAGPLNEQFF. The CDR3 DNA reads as TGTGCCGGTAGCGGAGCCGGGCCGCTCAATGAGCAGTTCTTC.

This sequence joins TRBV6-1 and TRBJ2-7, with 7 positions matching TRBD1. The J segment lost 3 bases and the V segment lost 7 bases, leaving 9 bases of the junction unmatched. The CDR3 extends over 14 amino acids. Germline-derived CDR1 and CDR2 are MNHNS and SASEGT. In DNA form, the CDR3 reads TGTGCCAGCAAGTGGGGGACAGTGAGCTACGAGCAGTACTTC. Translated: CASKWGTVSYEQYF.

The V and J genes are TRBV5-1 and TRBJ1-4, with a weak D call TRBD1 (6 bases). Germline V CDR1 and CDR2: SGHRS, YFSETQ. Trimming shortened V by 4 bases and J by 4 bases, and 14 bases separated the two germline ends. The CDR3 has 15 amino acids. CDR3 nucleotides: TGCGCCAGCAGCCAGGCGGGGGGCTTTAATGAAAAACTGTTTTTT. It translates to CASSQAGGFNEKLFF.

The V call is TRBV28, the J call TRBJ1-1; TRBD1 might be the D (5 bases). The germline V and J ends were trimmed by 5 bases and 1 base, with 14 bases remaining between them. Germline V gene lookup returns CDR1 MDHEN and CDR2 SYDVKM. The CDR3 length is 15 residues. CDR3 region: CASSPPGQKNTEAFF. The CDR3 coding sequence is TGTGCCAGCAGTCCCCCTGGACAAAAGAACACTGAAGCTTTCTTT.

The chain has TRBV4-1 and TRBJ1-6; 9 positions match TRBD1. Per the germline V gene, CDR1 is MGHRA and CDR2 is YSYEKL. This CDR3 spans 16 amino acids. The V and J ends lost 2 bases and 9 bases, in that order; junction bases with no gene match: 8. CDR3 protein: CASSQPWGTGFSPLHF. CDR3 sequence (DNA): TGCGCCAGCAGCCAACCTTGGGGGACAGGGTTTTCACCCCTCCACTTT.

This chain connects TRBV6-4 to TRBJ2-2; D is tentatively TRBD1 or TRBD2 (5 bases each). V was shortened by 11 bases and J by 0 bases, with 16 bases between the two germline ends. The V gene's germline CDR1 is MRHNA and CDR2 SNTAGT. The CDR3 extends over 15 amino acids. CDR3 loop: CAALRDGTNTGELFF. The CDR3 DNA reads TGTGCCGCCCTCCGGGACGGAACGAACACCGGGGAGCTGTTTTTT.

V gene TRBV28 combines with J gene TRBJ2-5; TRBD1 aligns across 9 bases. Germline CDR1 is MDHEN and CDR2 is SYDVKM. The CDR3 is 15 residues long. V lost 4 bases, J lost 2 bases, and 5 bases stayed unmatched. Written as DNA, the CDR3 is TGTGCCAGCAGTTCCCTTGGGACAGGGCAAGAGACCCAGTACTTC. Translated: CASSSLGTGQETQYF.

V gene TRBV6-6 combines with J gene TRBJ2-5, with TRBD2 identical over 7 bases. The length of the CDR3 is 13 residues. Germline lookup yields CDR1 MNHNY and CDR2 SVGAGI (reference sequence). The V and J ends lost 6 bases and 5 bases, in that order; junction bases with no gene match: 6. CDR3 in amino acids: CASSRLARETQYF. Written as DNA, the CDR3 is TGTGCCAGCAGCCGACTAGCCAGGGAGACCCAGTACTTC.

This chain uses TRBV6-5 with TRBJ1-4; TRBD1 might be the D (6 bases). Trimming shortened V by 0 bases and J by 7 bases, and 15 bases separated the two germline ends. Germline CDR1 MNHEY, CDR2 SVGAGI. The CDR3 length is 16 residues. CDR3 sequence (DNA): TGTGCCAGCAGTTACTCGGTTAGGGGGGGGAGTGAAAAACTGTTTTTT. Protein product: CASSYSVRGGSEKLFF.

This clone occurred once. In DNA, the CDR3 is TGCGCCAGCAGCTTGGAAATCAGGGGGCAAGGCTACACCTTC. Its translation is CASSLEIRGQGYTF. The chain has TRBV5-1 and TRBJ1-2, with 8 nucleotides matching TRBD1. Germline values: CDR1 SGHRS, CDR2 YFSETQ. With 0 bases clipped from V and 8 bases from J, the junction kept 6 bases outside the gene matches. The CDR3 runs to 14 residues.

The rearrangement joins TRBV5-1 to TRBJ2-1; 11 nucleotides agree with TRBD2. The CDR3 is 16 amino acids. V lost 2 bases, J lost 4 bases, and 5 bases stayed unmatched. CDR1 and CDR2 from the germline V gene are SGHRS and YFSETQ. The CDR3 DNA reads TGCGCCAGCAGCTTTTTAGCGGGGGGGACTTACAATGAGCAGTTCTTC. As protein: CASSFLAGGTYNEQFF. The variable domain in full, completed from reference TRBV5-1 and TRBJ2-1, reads KAGVTQTPRYLIKTRGQQVTLSCSPISGHRSVSWYQQTPGQGLQFLFEYFSETQRNKGNFPGRFSGRQFSNSRSEMNVSTLELGDSALYLCASSFLAGGTYNEQFFGPGTRLTVL.

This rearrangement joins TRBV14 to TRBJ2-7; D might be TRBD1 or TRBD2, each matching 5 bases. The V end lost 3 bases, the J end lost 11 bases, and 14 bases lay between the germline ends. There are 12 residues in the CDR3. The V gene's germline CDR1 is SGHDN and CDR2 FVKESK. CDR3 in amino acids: CASSHQGPVKYF. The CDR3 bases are TGTGCCAGCAGCCATCAGGGACCTGTGAAGTACTTC.

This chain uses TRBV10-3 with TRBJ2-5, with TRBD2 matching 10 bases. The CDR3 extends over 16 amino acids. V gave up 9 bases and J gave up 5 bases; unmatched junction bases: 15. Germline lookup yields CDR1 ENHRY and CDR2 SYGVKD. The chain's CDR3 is CAISANSGGVGETQYF. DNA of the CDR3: TGTGCCATTTCAGCTAACAGCGGGGGGGTTGGGGAGACCCAGTACTTC.

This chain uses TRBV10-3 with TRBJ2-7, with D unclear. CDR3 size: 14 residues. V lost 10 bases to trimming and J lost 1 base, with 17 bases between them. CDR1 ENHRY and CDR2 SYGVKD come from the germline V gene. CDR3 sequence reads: CATTGAALSYEQYF. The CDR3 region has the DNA TGTGCCACCACCGGAGCAGCCCTTTCCTACGAGCAGTACTTC.

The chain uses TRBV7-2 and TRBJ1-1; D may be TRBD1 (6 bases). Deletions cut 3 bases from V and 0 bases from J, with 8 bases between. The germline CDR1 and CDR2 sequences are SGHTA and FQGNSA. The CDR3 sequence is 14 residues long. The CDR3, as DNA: TGTGCCAGCAGCTTGAGGGGGATGAACACTGAAGCTTTCTTT. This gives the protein CASSLRGMNTEAFF.